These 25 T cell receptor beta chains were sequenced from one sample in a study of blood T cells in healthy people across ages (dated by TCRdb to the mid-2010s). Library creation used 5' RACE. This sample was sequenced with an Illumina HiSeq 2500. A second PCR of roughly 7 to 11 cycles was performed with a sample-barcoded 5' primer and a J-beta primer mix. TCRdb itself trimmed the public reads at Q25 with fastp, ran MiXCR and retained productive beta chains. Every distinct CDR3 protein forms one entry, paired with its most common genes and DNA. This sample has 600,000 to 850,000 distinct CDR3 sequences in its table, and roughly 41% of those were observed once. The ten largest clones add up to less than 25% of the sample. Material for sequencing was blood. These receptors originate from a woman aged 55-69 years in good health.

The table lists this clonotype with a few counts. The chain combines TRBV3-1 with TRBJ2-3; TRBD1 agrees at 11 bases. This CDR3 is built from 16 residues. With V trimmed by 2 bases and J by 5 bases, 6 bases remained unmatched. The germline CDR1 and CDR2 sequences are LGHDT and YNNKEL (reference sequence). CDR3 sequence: CASSQPDRGRLDTQYF. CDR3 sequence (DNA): TGTGCCAGCAGCCAACCGGACAGGGGGCGCTTAGATACGCAGTATTTT.

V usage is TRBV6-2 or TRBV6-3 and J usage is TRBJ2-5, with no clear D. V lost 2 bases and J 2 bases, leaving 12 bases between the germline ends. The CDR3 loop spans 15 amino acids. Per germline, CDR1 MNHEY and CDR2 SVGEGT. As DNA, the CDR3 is TGTGCCAGCAGTTACGAGGCCCGAGTACAAGAGACCCAGTACTTC. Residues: CASSYEARVQETQYF.

The CDR3, as DNA: TGTGCCAGCGAGGGGCAAGAGACCCAGTACTTC. It yields the protein CASEGQETQYF. The chain has TRBV28 and TRBJ2-5; either TRBD1 or TRBD2 may supply D (5 bases each). Germline V gene sequence: CDR1 MDHEN, CDR2 SYDVKM. The CDR3 has 11 amino acids. Trimming removed 8 bases from V and 2 bases from J, with 6 bases in between.

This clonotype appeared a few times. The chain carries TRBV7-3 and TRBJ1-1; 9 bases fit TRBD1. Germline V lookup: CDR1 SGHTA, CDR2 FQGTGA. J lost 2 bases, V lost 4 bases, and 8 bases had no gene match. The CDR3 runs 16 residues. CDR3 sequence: CASSYGTGPPNTEAFF. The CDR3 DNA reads TGTGCCAGCAGCTATGGGACAGGGCCACCAAACACTGAAGCTTTCTTT.

The CDR3 DNA reads TGTGCCAGCAGCCAAGAAGGCCCATCACGGACTGAAGCTTTCTTT. Its translation: CASSQEGPSRTEAFF. The V call is TRBV4-2, the J call TRBJ1-1; D remains unclear. The CDR3 sequence is 15 residues long. Trimming pared 0 bases from V and 5 bases from J, leaving 13 bases between. Looked up from germline, CDR1 is LGHNA and CDR2 is YNFKEQ.

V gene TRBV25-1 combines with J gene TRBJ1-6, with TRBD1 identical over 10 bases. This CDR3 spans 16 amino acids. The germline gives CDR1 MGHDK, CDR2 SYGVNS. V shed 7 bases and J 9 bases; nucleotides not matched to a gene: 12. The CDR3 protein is CASNPGQGVYRSPLHF. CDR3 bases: TGTGCCAGCAACCCTGGACAGGGGGTCTATCGTTCACCCCTCCACTTT.

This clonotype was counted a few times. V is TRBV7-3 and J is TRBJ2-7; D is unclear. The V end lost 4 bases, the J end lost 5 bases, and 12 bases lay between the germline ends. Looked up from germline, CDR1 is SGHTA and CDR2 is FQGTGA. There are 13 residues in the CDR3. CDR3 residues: CASSSRFGNEQYF. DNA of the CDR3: TGTGCCAGCAGCTCCCGATTTGGTAACGAGCAGTACTTC.

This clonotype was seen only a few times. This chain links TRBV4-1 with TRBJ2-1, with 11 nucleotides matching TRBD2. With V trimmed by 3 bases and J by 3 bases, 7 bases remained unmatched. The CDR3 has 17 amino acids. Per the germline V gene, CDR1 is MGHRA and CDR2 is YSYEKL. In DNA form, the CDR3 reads TGCGCCAGCAGCCAGGAGGGACTAGCGGCCTTCTACAATGAGCAGTTCTTC. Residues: CASSQEGLAAFYNEQFF.

CDR3: CASSLRESYYTF. In DNA, the CDR3 is TGTGCCAGCAGTTTAAGGGAGAGTTACTACACCTTC. The gene calls are TRBV12-3 or TRBV12-4 and TRBJ1-2; the D is unclear. The CDR3 spans 12 residues. Trimming cost V 2 bases and J 10 bases, with 11 bases left between them.

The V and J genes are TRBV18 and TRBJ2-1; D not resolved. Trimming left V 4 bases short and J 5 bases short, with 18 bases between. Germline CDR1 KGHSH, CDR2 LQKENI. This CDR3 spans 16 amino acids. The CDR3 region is CASSLHVVSQNNEQFF. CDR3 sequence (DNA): TGTGCCAGCTCACTACACGTTGTGTCCCAAAACAATGAGCAGTTCTTC.

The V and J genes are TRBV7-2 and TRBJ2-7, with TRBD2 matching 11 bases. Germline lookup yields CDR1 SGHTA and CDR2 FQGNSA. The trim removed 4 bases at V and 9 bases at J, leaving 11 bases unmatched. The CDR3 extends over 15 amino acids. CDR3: CASSSTSGAVLAQYF. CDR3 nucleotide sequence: TGTGCCAGCAGCTCGACTAGCGGGGCCGTGTTGGCGCAGTACTTC.

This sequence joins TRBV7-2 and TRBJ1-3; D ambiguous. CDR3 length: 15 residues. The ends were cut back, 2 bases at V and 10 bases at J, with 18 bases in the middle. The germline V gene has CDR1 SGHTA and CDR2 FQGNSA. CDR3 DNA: TGTGCCAGCAGCTTATCCCTTTTGGACTTCGGAACCATATATTTT. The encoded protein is CASSLSLLDFGTIYF.

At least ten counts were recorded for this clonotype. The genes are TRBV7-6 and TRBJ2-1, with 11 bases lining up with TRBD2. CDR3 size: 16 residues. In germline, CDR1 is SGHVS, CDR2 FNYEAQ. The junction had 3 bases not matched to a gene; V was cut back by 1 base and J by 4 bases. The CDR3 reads CASSLGGTSGYNEQFF. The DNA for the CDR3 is TGTGCCAGCAGCTTAGGAGGGACTAGCGGATACAATGAGCAGTTCTTC.

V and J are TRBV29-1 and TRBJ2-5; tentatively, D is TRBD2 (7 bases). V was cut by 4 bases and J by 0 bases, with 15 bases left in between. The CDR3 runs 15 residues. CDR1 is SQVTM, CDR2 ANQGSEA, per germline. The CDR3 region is CSVVFGGGYQETQYF. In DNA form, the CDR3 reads TGCAGCGTTGTCTTCGGCGGGGGCTACCAAGAGACCCAGTACTTC.

CDR3: CASSEWGSDVGEQYF. The CDR3 coding sequence is TGTGCCAGCAGTGAATGGGGGAGCGATGTGGGGGAGCAGTACTTC. The V call is TRBV25-1, the J call TRBJ2-5; either TRBD1 or TRBD2 may supply D (5 bases each). Between the trimmed V and J ends, which lost 1 base and 11 bases, there was a span of 20 bases. This CDR3 is 15 amino acids long. CDR1 and CDR2 (germline): MGHDK, SYGVNS.

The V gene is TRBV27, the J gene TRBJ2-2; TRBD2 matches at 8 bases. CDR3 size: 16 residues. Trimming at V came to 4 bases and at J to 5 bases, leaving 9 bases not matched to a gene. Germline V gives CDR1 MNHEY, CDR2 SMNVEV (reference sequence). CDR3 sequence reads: CASSSQAGGRTGELFF. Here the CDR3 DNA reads TGTGCCAGCAGTTCCCAGGCGGGAGGACGTACCGGGGAGCTGTTTTTT.

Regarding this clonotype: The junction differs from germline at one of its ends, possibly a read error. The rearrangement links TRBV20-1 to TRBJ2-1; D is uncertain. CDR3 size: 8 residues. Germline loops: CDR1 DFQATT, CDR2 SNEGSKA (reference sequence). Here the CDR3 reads CSAGEQFF. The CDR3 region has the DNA TGCAGTGCTGGAGAGCAGTTCTTC.

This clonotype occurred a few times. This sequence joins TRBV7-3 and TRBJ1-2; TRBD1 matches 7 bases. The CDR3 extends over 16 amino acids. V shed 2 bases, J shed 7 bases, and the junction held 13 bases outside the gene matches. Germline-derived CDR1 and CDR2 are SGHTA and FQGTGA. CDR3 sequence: CASSLGSHRGGVGYTF. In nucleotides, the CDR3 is TGTGCCAGCAGCTTAGGGTCTCACAGGGGTGGAGTTGGCTACACCTTC.

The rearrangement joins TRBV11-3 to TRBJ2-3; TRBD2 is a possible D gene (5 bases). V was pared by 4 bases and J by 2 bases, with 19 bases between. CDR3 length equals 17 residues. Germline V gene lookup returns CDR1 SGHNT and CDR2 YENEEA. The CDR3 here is CASSSSVWGDDTDTQYF. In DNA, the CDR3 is TGTGCCAGCAGCTCTTCCGTTTGGGGAGACGACACAGATACGCAGTATTTT.

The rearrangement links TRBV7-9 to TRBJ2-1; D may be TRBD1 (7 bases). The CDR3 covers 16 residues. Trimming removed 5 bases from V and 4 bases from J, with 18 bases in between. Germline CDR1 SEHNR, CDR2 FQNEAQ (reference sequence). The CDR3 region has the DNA TGTGCCAGCAGCCCCCGGGGCAGGGGGGAATACAATGAGCAGTTCTTC. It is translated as CASSPRGRGEYNEQFF.

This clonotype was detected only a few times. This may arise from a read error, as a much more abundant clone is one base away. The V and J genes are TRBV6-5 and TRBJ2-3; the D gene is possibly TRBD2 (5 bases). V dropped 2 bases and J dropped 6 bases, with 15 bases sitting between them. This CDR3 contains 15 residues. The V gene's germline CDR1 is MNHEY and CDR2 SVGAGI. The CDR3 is CASSYASGPLDTQYF. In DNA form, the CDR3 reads TGTGCCAGCAGTTACGCGAGCGGCCCTCTGGATACGCAGTATTTT.

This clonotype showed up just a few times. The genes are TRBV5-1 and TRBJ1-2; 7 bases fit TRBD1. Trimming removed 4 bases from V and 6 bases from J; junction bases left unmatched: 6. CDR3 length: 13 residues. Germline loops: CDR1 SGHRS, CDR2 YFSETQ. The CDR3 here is CASSITGEDGYTF. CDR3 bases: TGCGCCAGCAGCATTACAGGGGAGGATGGCTACACCTTC.

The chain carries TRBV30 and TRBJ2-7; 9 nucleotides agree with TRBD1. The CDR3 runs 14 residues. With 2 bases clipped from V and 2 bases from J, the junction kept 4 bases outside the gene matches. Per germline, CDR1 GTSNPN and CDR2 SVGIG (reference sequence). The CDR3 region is CAWSQGTGTYEQYF. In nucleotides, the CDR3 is TGTGCCTGGAGTCAAGGGACAGGGACCTACGAGCAGTACTTC.

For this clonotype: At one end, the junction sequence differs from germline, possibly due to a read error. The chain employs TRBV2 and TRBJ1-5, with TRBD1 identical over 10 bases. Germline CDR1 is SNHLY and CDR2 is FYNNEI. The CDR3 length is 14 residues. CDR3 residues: CTSAGDRGHQPQHF. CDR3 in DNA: TGTACCAGCGCGGGGGACAGGGGTCATCAGCCCCAGCATTTT.

The CDR3 loop is CASSQEDGAQQFF. The CDR3 DNA sequence: TGTGCCAGCAGCCAAGAGGATGGGGCGCAGCAGTTCTTC. The rearrangement links TRBV3-1 to TRBJ2-1, with D possibly TRBD1 on 5 matching bases. The CDR3 runs to 13 residues. V lost 0 bases and J 11 bases, leaving 11 bases between the germline ends. Germline CDR1 and CDR2: LGHDT and YNNKEL (reference sequence).